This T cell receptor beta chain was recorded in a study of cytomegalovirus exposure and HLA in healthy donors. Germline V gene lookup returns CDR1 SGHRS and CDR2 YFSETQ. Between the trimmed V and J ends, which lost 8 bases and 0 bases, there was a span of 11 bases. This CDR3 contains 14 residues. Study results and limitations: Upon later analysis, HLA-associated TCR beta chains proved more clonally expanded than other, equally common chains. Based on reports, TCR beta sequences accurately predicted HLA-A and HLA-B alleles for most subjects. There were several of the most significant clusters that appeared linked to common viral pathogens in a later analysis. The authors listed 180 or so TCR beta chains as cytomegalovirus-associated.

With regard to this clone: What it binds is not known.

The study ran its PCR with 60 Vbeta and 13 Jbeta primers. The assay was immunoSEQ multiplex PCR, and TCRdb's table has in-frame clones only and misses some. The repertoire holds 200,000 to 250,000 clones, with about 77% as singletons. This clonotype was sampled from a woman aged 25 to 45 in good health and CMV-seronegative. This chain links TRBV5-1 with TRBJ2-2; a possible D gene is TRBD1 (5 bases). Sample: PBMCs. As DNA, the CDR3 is TGCGCCAGTAATCTACAGGCGAACACCGGGGAGCTGTTTTTT. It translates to CASNLQANTGELFF.